The 6 T cell receptor beta chains given below trace back to one sample, sequenced in a study of cytomegalovirus exposure and HLA in healthy donors. The PCR contained 60 Vbeta and 13 Jbeta primers. Assay used: immunoSEQ multiplex PCR; TCRdb lists only in-frame clones, some missing. The sample lists about 130,000 clones, about 76% occurring once. Sequences were obtained from PBMCs. The origin of the receptors is a young man in good health and CMV-seronegative.

This clone was counted only a few times. The chain is built from TRBV29-1 and TRBJ1-1; no definite D call. The germline V gene encodes CDR1 SQVTM and CDR2 ANQGSEA. The CDR3 extends over 11 amino acids. The germline V and J ends were trimmed by 5 bases and 7 bases, with 11 bases remaining between them. The CDR3 reads CSVPAGLEAFF. The CDR3 nucleotides are TGCAGCGTTCCGGCGGGTCTTGAAGCTTTCTTT.

This rearrangement joins TRBV5-1 to TRBJ2-1; perhaps TRBD1 as D (5 bases). The CDR3 is 14 amino acids. CDR1 SGHRS and CDR2 YFSETQ come from the germline V gene. Trimming left V 0 bases short and J 6 bases short, with 10 bases between. For the CDR3, the DNA is TGCGCCAGCAGCTTGGGGGGCAGCCCCAATGAGCAGTTCTTC. Residues: CASSLGGSPNEQFF.

V usage is TRBV15 and J usage is TRBJ2-7; possibly TRBD1 for D (5 bases). The CDR3 loop spans 15 amino acids. Deletions cut 0 bases from V and 3 bases from J, with 12 bases between. Germline CDR1 reads LNHNV; CDR2 reads YYDKDF (reference sequence). The CDR3 is CATSRDSGINYEQYF. In DNA form, the CDR3 reads TGTGCCACCAGCAGAGATTCAGGGATTAACTACGAGCAGTACTTC.

This clone was seen more than once but under ten times. The V call is TRBV4-3, the J call TRBJ1-3; TRBD1 might be the D (5 bases). Trimming left V 0 bases short and J 0 bases short, with 12 bases between. Germline V CDR1 and CDR2: LGHNA, YSLEER. The CDR3 consists of 17 residues. CDR3 DNA: TGCGCCAGCAGCCAAGAAAGGGGCCTATTCTCTGGAAACACCATATATTTT. Protein: CASSQERGLFSGNTIYF.

This chain connects TRBV7-2 to TRBJ2-7, with D possibly TRBD2 on 6 matching bases. This CDR3 is 14 amino acids long. Trimming took off 2 bases at V and 3 bases at J, with 11 bases between the two ends. In germline, CDR1 is SGHTA, CDR2 FQGNSA. CDR3 in amino acids: CASSLPGLSYEQYF. Written as DNA, the CDR3 is TGTGCCAGCAGCTTACCGGGACTGAGCTACGAGCAGTACTTC.

The chain couples TRBV9 to TRBJ2-3; 10 bases fit TRBD1. Unmatched junction bases numbered 10, after V lost 2 bases and J lost 4 bases. The length of the CDR3 is 17 residues. Germline CDR1 SGDLS, CDR2 YYNGEE. In DNA, the CDR3 is TGTGCCAGCAGCGTGCTGAGGGGGACAGGGGCCCCAGATACGCAGTATTTT. Its translation is CASSVLRGTGAPDTQYF.